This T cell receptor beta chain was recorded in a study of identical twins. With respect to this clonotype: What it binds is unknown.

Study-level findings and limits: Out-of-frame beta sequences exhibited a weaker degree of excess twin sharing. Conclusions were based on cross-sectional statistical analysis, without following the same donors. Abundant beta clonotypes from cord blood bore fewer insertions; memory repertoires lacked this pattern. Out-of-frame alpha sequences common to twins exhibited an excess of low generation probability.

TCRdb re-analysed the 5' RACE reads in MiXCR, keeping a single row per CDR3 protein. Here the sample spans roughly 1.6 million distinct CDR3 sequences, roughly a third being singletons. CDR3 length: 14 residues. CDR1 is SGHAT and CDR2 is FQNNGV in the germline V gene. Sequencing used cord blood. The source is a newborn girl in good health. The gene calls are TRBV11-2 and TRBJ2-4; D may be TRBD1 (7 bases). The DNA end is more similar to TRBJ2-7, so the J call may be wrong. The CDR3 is CASRRRGQPYEQYF. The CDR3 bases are TGTGCCAGCAGAAGGCGGGGACAGCCCTACGAGCAGTACTTC.